This passage covers 18 T cell receptor beta chains from one sample sequenced in a study of spatial heterogeneity in lung cancer. TCRdb redid the calling of the 5' RACE reads with MiXCR, one entry per CDR3 protein. This table has some 39,000 distinct CDR3 sequences, approximately 6.8% appearing once. Specified time point: sample taken at primary tumor resection. The input material, whole RNA from tumor, nontumor lung or frozen PBMC, was sequenced unsorted. This specimen consisted of PBMCs, obtained at surgery. These receptors were collected from a female donor with early-stage non-small cell lung cancer.

This clonotype was recorded a few times. The rearrangement joins TRBV2 to TRBJ1-6, with 8 bases that match TRBD1. The germline CDR1 and CDR2 sequences are SNHLY and FYNNEI. The trim removed 7 bases at V and 7 bases at J, leaving 3 bases unmatched. The CDR3 loop spans 13 amino acids. CDR3 DNA: TGTGCCAGCAACCGGGACAGGAATTCACCCCTCCACTTT. Protein: CASNRDRNSPLHF.

This clonotype has at least ten counts. The rearrangement links TRBV7-2 to TRBJ2-3, with TRBD2 matching 7 bases. CDR3 length: 15 amino acids. In germline, CDR1 is SGHTA, CDR2 FQGNSA. Trimming at V came to 3 bases and at J to 5 bases, leaving 8 bases not matched to a gene. CDR3 DNA sequence: TGTGCCAGCAGCTTTCCGGGGGGATCAGAAGATACGCAGTATTTT. Protein: CASSFPGGSEDTQYF.

The V and J genes are TRBV7-7 and TRBJ2-2; possibly TRBD1 for D (5 bases). The CDR3 spans 15 residues. Trimming took 5 bases from V and 4 from J, leaving 14 bases between them. Germline-derived CDR1 and CDR2 are SSHAT and FNYEAQ (reference sequence). Written as DNA, the CDR3 is TGTGCCAGCAGCCCACTGGTCCAGGGCACCGGGGAGCTGTTTTTT. It translates to CASSPLVQGTGELFF.

This clonotype was detected only a few times. The chain couples TRBV6-5 to TRBJ2-2; 11 bases are a match to TRBD1. Trimming took 8 bases from V and 4 from J; bases not matched to a gene: 9. The CDR3 totals 16 residues. CDR1 MNHEY and CDR2 SVGAGI come from the germline V gene. DNA for the CDR3: TGTGCCAGCGTCCGATCCGGGACAGGGGGCACCGGGGAGCTGTTTTTT. Its protein is CASVRSGTGGTGELFF.

The table lists this clonotype with many counts. The chain carries TRBV5-1 and TRBJ2-5; possibly TRBD2 for D (7 bases). There are 13 residues in the CDR3. Germline V gene lookup returns CDR1 SGHRS and CDR2 YFSETQ. V lost 2 bases and J lost 4, with 9 bases in between. The CDR3 DNA sequence: TGCGCCAGCAGCTTCGGGGGGCGAGAGACCCAGTACTTC. This translates into CASSFGGRETQYF.

This clonotype was seen a few times. The chain links TRBV29-1 to TRBJ1-4; D is perhaps TRBD1 (5 bases). V lost 7 bases and J 0 bases, leaving 12 bases between the germline ends. This CDR3 is 14 amino acids long. Germline V gene lookup returns CDR1 SQVTM and CDR2 ANQGSEA. This CDR3 reads CSAGKGPTNEKLFF. The CDR3 nucleotides read TGCAGCGCCGGGAAGGGACCAACTAATGAAAAACTGTTTTTT.

This clonotype has a handful of counts. The V and J genes are TRBV11-1 and TRBJ2-7; D gene unclear. In germline, CDR1 is SGHAT, CDR2 FQDESV (reference sequence). The CDR3 is 14 amino acids. Between the trimmed V and J ends, which lost 2 bases and 4 bases, there was a span of 12 bases. The CDR3 is CASSLTGLSYEQYF. CDR3 coding DNA: TGTGCCAGCAGCTTAACCGGGTTAAGTTACGAGCAGTACTTC.

The chain recombines TRBV5-1 with TRBJ2-1; no clear D. The CDR3 is 15 amino acids. Trimming stripped 0 bases from V and 8 bases from J, with 15 bases between. The germline CDR1 and CDR2 sequences are SGHRS and YFSETQ. CDR3 nucleotide sequence: TGCGCCAGCAGCTTGGTGGGCGCCCCCGAGGATGAGCAGTTCTTC. It codes for CASSLVGAPEDEQFF. The complete variable domain, with remaining parts taken from reference TRBV5-1 and TRBJ2-1, reads KAGVTQTPRYLIKTRGQQVTLSCSPISGHRSVSWYQQTPGQGLQFLFEYFSETQRNKGNFPGRFSGRQFSNSRSEMNVSTLELGDSALYLCASSLVGAPEDEQFFGPGTRLTVL.

The sample holds many counts of this clonotype. The chain carries TRBV7-2 and TRBJ1-1; D gene unclear. Germline V gene data show CDR1 as SGHTA and CDR2 as FQGNSA. This CDR3 is 13 amino acids long. Trimming removed 1 base from V and 4 bases from J, with 7 bases in between. CDR3 in amino acids: CASSLVAGTEAFF. CDR3 in DNA: TGTGCCAGCAGCTTAGTGGCGGGCACTGAAGCTTTCTTT.

This clonotype showed up many times. The rearrangement links TRBV6-6 to TRBJ1-3; D uncertain. This CDR3 is 15 amino acids long. Between the trimmed V and J ends, which lost 9 bases and 0 bases, there was a span of 15 bases. CDR1 is MNHNY, CDR2 SVGAGI, per germline (reference sequence). The CDR3 protein is CASYTGRYSGNTIYF. CDR3 bases: TGTGCCAGTTATACCGGCCGGTACTCTGGAAACACCATATATTTT.

The chain combines TRBV10-3 with TRBJ1-2; D might be TRBD1 (5 bases). V dropped 4 bases and J dropped 4 bases, with 13 bases sitting between them. The length of the CDR3 is 14 residues. Germline V CDR1 and CDR2: ENHRY, SYGVKD. CDR3 in DNA: TGTGCCATCAGTGGACAGCACCTAGGCTATGGCTACACCTTC. Translated: CAISGQHLGYGYTF.

This clonotype was recorded many times. Written as DNA, the CDR3 is TGTGCCAGCTCACCTTACCAAGAGACCCAGTACTTC. It encodes CASSPYQETQYF. The chain is built from TRBV18 and TRBJ2-5, with unresolved D. There are 12 residues in the CDR3. Germline V lookup: CDR1 KGHSH, CDR2 LQKENI. Trimming took off 3 bases at V and 0 bases at J, with 2 bases between the two ends.

There are many counts of this clonotype. The chain couples TRBV12-3 or TRBV12-4 to TRBJ1-1; D call uncertain. This CDR3 has 14 amino acids. Deletions cut 3 bases from V and 4 bases from J, with 12 bases between. CDR3 region: CASSFLDLPTEAFF. In DNA, the CDR3 is TGTGCCAGCAGTTTTCTCGACTTACCCACTGAAGCTTTCTTT.

Only a few counts were recorded for this clonotype. This chain links TRBV20-1 with TRBJ1-1; D is possibly TRBD1 (6 bases). Trimming left V 4 bases short and J 5 bases short, with 29 bases between. Germline V lookup: CDR1 DFQATT, CDR2 SNEGSKA (reference sequence). The CDR3 has 18 residues. CDR3 in DNA: TGCAGTGCTAAAATGGTAAACCTACCCGGGACACGGATTACTGAAGCTTTCTTT. Translating it yields CSAKMVNLPGTRITEAFF.

This clonotype was seen ten or more times. The V call is TRBV7-9, the J call TRBJ1-2, with D possibly being TRBD1 (5 bases). The CDR3 consists of 14 residues. Trimming removed 4 bases from V and 8 bases from J, with 17 bases in between. CDR1 SEHNR and CDR2 FQNEAQ come from the germline V gene (reference sequence). In DNA, the CDR3 is TGTGCCAGCAGCTCCCTACAGGTTACGGGAGGCTACACCTTC. Its protein product is CASSSLQVTGGYTF.

This clonotype came up many times. This sequence joins TRBV7-8 and TRBJ2-7; 7 bases are a match to TRBD2. Germline CDR1 and CDR2: SGHVS and FQNEAQ. This CDR3 region has 13 residues. V shed 5 bases and J 3 bases; nucleotides not matched to a gene: 4. The CDR3 here is CASSRTSNYEQYF. CDR3 bases: TGTGCCAGCAGCCGGACTAGTAACTACGAGCAGTACTTC.

The CDR3 reads CAWSAPGEQYF. The CDR3 DNA reads as TGTGCCTGGAGTGCTCCGGGGGAGCAGTACTTC. The chain has TRBV30 and TRBJ2-7; a possible D gene is TRBD2 (5 bases). Between the trimmed V and J ends, which lost 1 base and 7 bases, there was a span of 8 bases. The CDR3 sequence is 11 residues long. From germline, CDR1 is GTSNPN and CDR2 SVGIG (reference sequence).

J is TRBJ2-5 and V is TRBV18; D unclear. The CDR3 has 13 amino acids. Germline-derived CDR1 and CDR2 are KGHSH and LQKENI. V dropped 3 bases and J dropped 2 bases, with 7 bases sitting between them. This CDR3 is CASSPTLQETQYF. Written as DNA, the CDR3 is TGTGCCAGCTCACCGACCTTACAAGAGACCCAGTACTTC.